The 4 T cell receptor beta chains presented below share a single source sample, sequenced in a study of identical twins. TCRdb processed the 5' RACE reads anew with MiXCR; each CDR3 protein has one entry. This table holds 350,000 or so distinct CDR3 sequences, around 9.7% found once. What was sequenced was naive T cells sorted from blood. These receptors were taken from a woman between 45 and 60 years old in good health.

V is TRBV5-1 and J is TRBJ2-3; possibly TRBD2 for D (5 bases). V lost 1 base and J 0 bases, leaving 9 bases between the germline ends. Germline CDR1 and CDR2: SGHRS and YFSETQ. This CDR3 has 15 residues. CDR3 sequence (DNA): TGCGCCAGCAGCTTGAGCGGCTATAGCACAGATACGCAGTATTTT. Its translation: CASSLSGYSTDTQYF.

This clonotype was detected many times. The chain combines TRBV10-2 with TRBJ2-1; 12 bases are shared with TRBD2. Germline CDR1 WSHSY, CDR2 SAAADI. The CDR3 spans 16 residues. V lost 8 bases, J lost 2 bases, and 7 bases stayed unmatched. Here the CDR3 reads CASCALAGGTYNEQFF. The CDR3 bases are TGCGCCAGCTGCGCCCTAGCGGGGGGGACCTACAATGAGCAGTTCTTC.

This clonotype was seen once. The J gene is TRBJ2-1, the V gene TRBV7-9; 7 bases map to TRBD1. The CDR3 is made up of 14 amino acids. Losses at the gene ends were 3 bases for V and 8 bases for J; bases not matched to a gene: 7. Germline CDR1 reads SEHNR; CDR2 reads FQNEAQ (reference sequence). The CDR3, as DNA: TGTGCCAGCAGCTTCGGGACAGTACCCCATGAGCAGTTCTTC. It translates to CASSFGTVPHEQFF.

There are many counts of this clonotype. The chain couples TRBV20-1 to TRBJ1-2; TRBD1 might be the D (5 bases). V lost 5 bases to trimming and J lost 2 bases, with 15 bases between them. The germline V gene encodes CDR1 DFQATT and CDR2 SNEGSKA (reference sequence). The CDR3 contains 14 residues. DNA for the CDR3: TGCAGTGCTCCAAAGGTGGGGCGAAACTATGGCTACACCTTC. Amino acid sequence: CSAPKVGRNYGYTF.